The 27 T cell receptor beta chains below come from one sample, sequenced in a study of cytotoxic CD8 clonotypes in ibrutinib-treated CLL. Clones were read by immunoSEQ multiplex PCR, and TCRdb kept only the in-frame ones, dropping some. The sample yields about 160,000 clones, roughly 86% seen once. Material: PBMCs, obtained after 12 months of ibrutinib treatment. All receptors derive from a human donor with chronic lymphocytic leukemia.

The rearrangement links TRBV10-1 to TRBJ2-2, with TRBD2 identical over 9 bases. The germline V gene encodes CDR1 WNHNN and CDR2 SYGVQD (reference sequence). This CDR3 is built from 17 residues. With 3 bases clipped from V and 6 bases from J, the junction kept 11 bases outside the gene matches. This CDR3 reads CASSDSPLLAGSGELFF. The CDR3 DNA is TGCGCCAGCAGTGACTCTCCCTTACTAGCGGGTTCCGGGGAGCTGTTTTTT.

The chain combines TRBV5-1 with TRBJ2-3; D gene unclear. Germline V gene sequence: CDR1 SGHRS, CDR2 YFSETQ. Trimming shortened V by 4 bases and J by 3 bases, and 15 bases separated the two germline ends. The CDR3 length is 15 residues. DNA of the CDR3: TGCGCCAGCAGCAGATTTGACGTGGGGACAGATACGCAGTATTTT. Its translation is CASSRFDVGTDTQYF.

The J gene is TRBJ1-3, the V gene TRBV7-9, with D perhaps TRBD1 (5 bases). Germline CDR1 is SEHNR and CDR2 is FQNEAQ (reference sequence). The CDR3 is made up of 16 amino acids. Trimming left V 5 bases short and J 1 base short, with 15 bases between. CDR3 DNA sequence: TGTGCCAGCAGCCAAGACAGTAGCGCGTCTGGAAACACCATATATTTT. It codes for CASSQDSSASGNTIYF.

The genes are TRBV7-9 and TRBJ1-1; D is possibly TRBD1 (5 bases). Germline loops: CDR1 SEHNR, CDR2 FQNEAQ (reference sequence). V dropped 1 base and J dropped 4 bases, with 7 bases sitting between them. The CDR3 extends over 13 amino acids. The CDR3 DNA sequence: TGTGCCAGCAGCTTAGATGGGGCCACTGAAGCTTTCTTT. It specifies CASSLDGATEAFF.

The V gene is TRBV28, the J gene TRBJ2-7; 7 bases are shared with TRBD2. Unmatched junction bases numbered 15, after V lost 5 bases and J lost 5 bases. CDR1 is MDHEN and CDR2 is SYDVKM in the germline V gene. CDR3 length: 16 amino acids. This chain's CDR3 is CASSPPASGGNDEQYF. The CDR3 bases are TGTGCCAGCAGTCCACCCGCTAGCGGTGGTAACGACGAGCAGTACTTC.

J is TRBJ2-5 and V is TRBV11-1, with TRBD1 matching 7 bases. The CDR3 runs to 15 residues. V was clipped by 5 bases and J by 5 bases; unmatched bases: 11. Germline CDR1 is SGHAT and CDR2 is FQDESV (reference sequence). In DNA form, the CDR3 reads TGTGCCAGCAGCCGACAGGGCCTAAGAGGGGAGACCCAGTACTTC. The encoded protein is CASSRQGLRGETQYF.

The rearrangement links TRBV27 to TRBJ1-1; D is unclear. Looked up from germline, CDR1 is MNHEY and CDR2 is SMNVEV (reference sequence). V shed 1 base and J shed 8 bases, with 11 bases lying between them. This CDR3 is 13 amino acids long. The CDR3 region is CASSLWLGREAFF. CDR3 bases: TGTGCCAGCAGTTTATGGTTGGGCAGAGAAGCTTTCTTT.

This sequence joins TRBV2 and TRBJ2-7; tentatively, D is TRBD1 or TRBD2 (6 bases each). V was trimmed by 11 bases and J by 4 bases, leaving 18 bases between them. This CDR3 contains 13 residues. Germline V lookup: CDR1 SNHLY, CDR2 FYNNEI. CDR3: CAGSGAMSYEQYF. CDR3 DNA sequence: TGTGCCGGGTCGGGGGCCATGTCTTACGAGCAGTACTTC.

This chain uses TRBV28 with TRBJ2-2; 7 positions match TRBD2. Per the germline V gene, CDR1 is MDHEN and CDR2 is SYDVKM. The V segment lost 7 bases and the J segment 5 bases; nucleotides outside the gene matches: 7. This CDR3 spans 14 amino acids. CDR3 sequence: CASTLPGGTGELFF. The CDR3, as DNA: TGTGCCAGCACCCTACCGGGAGGAACCGGGGAGCTGTTTTTT.

In DNA form, the CDR3 reads TGCGCCAGCAGCCAAGATCCCATGAGGCTAGCGGGAGAGGTACCCTACAATGAGCAGTTCTTC. It codes for CASSQDPMRLAGEVPYNEQFF. V is TRBV4-3 and J is TRBJ2-1; 10 nucleotides match TRBD2. V lost 0 bases and J lost 2; bases outside the gene matches: 16. The CDR3 totals 21 residues. Germline CDR1 reads LGHNA; CDR2 reads YSLEER.

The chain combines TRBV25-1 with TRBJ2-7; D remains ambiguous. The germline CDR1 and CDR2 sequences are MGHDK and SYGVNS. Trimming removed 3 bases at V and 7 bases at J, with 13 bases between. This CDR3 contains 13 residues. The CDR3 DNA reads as TGTGCCAGCAGTGACAGTGGGGTGGGTGAGCAGTACTTC. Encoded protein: CASSDSGVGEQYF.

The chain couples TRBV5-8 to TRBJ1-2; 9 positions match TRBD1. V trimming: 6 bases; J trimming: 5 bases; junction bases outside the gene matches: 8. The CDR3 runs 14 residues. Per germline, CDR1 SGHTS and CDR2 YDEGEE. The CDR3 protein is CASTHSGTGYGYTF. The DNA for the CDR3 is TGTGCCAGCACCCATTCCGGGACAGGGTATGGCTACACCTTC.

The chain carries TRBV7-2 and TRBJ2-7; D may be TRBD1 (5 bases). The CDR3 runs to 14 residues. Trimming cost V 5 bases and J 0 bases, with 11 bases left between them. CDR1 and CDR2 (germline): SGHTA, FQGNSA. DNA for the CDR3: TGTGCCAGCAGCCCCAGGGTTAGCTCCTACGAGCAGTACTTC. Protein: CASSPRVSSYEQYF.

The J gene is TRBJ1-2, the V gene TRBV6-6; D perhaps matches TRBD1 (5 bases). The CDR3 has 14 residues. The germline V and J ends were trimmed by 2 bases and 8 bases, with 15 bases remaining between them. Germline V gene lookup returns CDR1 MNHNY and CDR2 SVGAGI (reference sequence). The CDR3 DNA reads TGTGCCAGCAGTTACCTAGCCAGGGCGGGCGGCTACACCTTC. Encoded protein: CASSYLARAGGYTF.

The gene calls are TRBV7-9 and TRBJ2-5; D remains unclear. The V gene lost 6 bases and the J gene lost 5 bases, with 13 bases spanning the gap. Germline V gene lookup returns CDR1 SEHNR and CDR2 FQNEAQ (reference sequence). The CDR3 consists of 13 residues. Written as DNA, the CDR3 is TGTGCCAGCAGACCCGGACCGATCGAGACCCAGTACTTC. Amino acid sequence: CASRPGPIETQYF.

CDR3 DNA: TGTGCCACTTCAGGGAGACTCAGCTCCTACGAGCAGTACTTC. It translates to CATSGRLSSYEQYF. This chain joins TRBV27 and TRBJ2-7; D is perhaps TRBD1 or TRBD2 (5 bases each). Germline V CDR1 and CDR2: MNHEY, SMNVEV (reference sequence). Trimming pared 10 bases from V and 0 bases from J, leaving 16 bases between. The CDR3 is 14 residues long.

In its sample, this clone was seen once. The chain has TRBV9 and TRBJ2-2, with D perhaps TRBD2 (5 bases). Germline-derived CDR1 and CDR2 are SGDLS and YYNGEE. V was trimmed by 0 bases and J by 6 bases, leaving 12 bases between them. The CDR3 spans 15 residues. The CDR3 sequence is CASSVGRGMAGELFF. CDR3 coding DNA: TGTGCCAGCAGCGTAGGTCGGGGAATGGCCGGGGAGCTGTTTTTT.

This chain's CDR3 is CASSLSFLALGYEQYF. The CDR3 bases are TGCGCCAGCAGCTTGTCTTTCTTGGCTTTGGGATACGAGCAGTACTTC. The chain couples TRBV5-1 to TRBJ2-7, with no clear D. Trimming took 1 base from V and 4 from J, leaving 18 bases between them. Germline V gene data show CDR1 as SGHRS and CDR2 as YFSETQ. The length of the CDR3 is 16 residues.

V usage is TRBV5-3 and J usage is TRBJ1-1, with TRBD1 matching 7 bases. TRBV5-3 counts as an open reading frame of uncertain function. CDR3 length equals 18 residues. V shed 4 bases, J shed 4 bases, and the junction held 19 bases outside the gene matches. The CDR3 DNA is TGTGCCAGAAGCCAATTACGGACAGGACCAACGTGGGGCACTGAAGCTTTCTTT. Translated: CARSQLRTGPTWGTEAFF.

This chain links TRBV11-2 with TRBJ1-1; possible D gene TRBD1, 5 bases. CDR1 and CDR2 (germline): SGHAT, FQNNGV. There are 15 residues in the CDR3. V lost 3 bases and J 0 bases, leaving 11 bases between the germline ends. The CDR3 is CASSFQGPMNTEAFF. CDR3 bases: TGTGCCAGCAGCTTCCAGGGACCGATGAACACTGAAGCTTTCTTT.

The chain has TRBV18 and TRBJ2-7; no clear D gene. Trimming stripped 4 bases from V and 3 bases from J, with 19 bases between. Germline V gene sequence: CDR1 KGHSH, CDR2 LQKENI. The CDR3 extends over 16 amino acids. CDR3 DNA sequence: TGTGCCAGCTCACTCCGAGCGAACACACCATACTACGAGCAGTACTTC. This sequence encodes CASSLRANTPYYEQYF.

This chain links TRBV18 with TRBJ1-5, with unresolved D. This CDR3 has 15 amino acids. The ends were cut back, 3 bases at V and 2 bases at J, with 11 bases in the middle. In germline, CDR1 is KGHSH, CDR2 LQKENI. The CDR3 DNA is TGTGCCAGCTCACCTGCGGTTTGGGGCAATCAGCCCCAGCATTTT. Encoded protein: CASSPAVWGNQPQHF.

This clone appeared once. The CDR3 spells CAWSGDRLGRGGKLFF. The CDR3 DNA sequence: TGTGCCTGGAGTGGGGACAGGTTGGGCAGGGGGGGAAAACTGTTTTTT. The rearrangement uses TRBV30 and TRBJ1-4, with 8 nucleotides matching TRBD1. The V gene's germline CDR1 is GTSNPN and CDR2 SVGIG (reference sequence). The ends lost 1 base at V and 10 bases at J; junction bases unmatched: 14. The CDR3 length is 16 residues. The full variable domain, its missing parts supplied by reference TRBV30 and TRBJ1-4, is SQTIHQWPATLVQPVGSPLSLECTVEGTSNPNLYWYRQAAGRGLQLLFYSVGIGQISSEVPQNLSASRPQDRQFILSSKKLLLSDSGFYLCAWSGDRLGRGGKLFFGSGTQLSVL.

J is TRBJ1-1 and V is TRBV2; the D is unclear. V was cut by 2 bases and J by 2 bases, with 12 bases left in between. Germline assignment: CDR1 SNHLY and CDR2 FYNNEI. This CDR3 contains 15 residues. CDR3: CASSESKGINTEAFF. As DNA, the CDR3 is TGTGCCAGCAGTGAATCAAAGGGTATAAACACTGAAGCTTTCTTT. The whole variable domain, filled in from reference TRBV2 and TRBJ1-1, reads EPEVTQTPSHQVTQMGQEVILRCVPISNHLYFYWYRQILGQKVEFLVSFYNNEISEKSEIFDDQFSVERPDGSNFTLKIRSTKLEDSAMYFCASSESKGINTEAFFGQGTRLTVV.

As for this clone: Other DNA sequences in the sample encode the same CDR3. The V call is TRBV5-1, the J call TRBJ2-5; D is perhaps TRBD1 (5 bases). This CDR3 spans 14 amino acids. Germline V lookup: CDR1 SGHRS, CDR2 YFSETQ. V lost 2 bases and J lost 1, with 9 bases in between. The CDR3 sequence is CASSLGQGQETQYF. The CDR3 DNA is TGCGCCAGCAGCTTAGGGCAGGGCCAAGAGACCCAGTACTTC.

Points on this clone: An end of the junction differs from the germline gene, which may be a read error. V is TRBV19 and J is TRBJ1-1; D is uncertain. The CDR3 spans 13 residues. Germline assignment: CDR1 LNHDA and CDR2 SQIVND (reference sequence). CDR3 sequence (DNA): TGTGCCAGTAGTATAGATCGGAACGCTGAAGCTTTCTTT. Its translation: CASSIDRNAEAFF.

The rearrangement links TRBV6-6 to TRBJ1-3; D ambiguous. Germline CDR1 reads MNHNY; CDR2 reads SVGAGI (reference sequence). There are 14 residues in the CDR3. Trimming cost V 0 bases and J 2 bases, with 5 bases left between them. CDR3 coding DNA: TGTGCCAGCAGTTACTCCGTAACTGGAAACACCATATATTTT. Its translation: CASSYSVTGNTIYF.